These 20 T cell receptor beta chains originate from one sample sequenced in a study of OX40 agonist ivuxolimab in advanced cancers. Data came from immunoSEQ multiplex PCR; TCRdb stores just in-frame clones and leaves some out. Among 75,000 to 80,000 clones, around 85% were seen once, and the ten largest hold around 1.8%. Sequenced material: CD4+ or CD8+ T cells sorted from blood, taken in a trial of the OX40 agonist ivuxolimab. These receptors were obtained from an adult with an advanced solid tumor such as melanoma, head and neck, liver or kidney cancer.

The chain is built from TRBV5-5 and TRBJ2-7; TRBD1 agrees at 11 bases. The V segment lost 1 base and the J segment 2 bases; nucleotides outside the gene matches: 2. The CDR3 spans 15 residues. CDR1 and CDR2 (germline): SGHKS, YYEKEE (reference sequence). The CDR3 DNA reads TGTGCCAGCAGCTTGACGGGACAGGGGGCCTACGAGCAGTACTTC. Translation gives CASSLTGQGAYEQYF.

The chain couples TRBV4-2 to TRBJ1-4, with a possible D match to TRBD1 (6 bases). CDR1 and CDR2 from the germline V gene are LGHNA and YNFKEQ. The CDR3 has 22 residues. V lost 0 bases, J lost 5 bases, and 31 bases lay in between. DNA for the CDR3: TGTGCCAGCAGCCAAGATTTCGAATGGGACCCAGGGGATGCTAGCTTAAATGAAAAACTGTTTTTT. It encodes CASSQDFEWDPGDASLNEKLFF.

The V call is TRBV7-8, the J call TRBJ2-5; 16 nucleotides align to TRBD2. Germline trimming cut 4 bases from V and 4 bases from J; bases unmatched to any gene: 3. Germline-derived CDR1 and CDR2 are SGHVS and FQNEAQ. The CDR3 spans 16 residues. The CDR3 reads CASSSGLAGGRETQYF. CDR3 DNA: TGTGCCAGCAGCTCGGGACTAGCGGGGGGGCGAGAGACCCAGTACTTC.

The chain combines TRBV4-3 with TRBJ2-3, with a tentative D call TRBD2 (6 bases). Germline assignment: CDR1 LGHNA and CDR2 YSLEER. Deletions cut 4 bases from V and 4 bases from J, with 12 bases between. The CDR3 sequence is 14 residues long. The CDR3 loop is CASSRSSGADTQYF. CDR3 coding DNA: TGCGCCAGCAGCCGTAGTAGCGGCGCAGATACGCAGTATTTT.

This clone has a single count. The chain links TRBV5-6 to TRBJ1-3, with D hard to call. CDR3 size: 17 residues. Germline V gene lookup returns CDR1 SGHDT and CDR2 YYEEEE. V shed 3 bases and J shed 7 bases, with 23 bases lying between them. In DNA, the CDR3 is TGTGCCAGCAGCTCCCCCGGACGGAATAAGGAGGGCAACACCATATATTTT. Its translation: CASSSPGRNKEGNTIYF.

The rearrangement joins TRBV7-9 to TRBJ2-1; 10 positions agree with TRBD2. The junction had 10 bases not matched to a gene; V was cut back by 0 bases and J by 5 bases. This CDR3 comprises 18 residues. In germline, CDR1 is SEHNR, CDR2 FQNEAQ (reference sequence). CDR3 protein: CASSLAQLSGGGHNEQFF. In nucleotides, the CDR3 is TGTGCCAGCAGCTTAGCCCAACTAAGCGGGGGGGGACACAATGAGCAGTTCTTC.

Here the CDR3 reads CASSRPYTGELFF. CDR3 in DNA: TGTGCCAGCAGCAGGCCCTACACCGGGGAGCTGTTTTTT. J is TRBJ2-2 and V is TRBV11-3; D ambiguous. Trimming took 5 bases from V and 3 from J, leaving 7 bases between them. Germline V gene data show CDR1 as SGHNT and CDR2 as YENEEA. CDR3 length equals 13 residues.

The chain joins TRBV5-1 to TRBJ2-7, with 9 bases aligning to TRBD1. The CDR3 runs 14 residues. Germline V gene sequence: CDR1 SGHRS, CDR2 YFSETQ. The V and J ends lost 3 bases and 5 bases, in that order; junction bases with no gene match: 6. In DNA, the CDR3 is TGCGCCAGCAGCTCCACAGGGGGCATCAACGAGCAGTACTTC. Translating it yields CASSSTGGINEQYF.

The J gene is TRBJ2-5, the V gene TRBV5-4; D uncertain. The CDR3 loop spans 14 amino acids. Germline V gives CDR1 SGHNT, CDR2 YYREEE (reference sequence). V was clipped by 0 bases and J by 5 bases, with 11 bases between them. The CDR3 reads CASSLDRVKETQYF. The CDR3 region has the DNA TGTGCCAGCAGCTTGGATCGAGTGAAGGAGACCCAGTACTTC.

The J gene is TRBJ2-7, the V gene TRBV28; D possibly corresponds to TRBD1 (5 bases). The CDR3 is made up of 13 amino acids. The V gene's germline CDR1 is MDHEN and CDR2 SYDVKM. The V gene lost 7 bases and the J gene lost 0 bases, with 10 bases spanning the gap. The CDR3, as DNA: TGTGCCAGCACCTTCGACAGCTCCTACGAGCAGTACTTC. It translates to CASTFDSSYEQYF.

The rearrangement joins TRBV30 to TRBJ2-7, with 12 bases matching TRBD2. The V and J ends lost 5 bases and 6 bases, in that order; junction bases with no gene match: 2. Germline CDR1 GTSNPN, CDR2 SVGIG (reference sequence). The CDR3 extends over 12 amino acids. The CDR3 protein is CAWRTSGVEQYF. The CDR3 DNA sequence: TGTGCCTGGCGGACTAGCGGGGTCGAGCAGTACTTC.

The chain couples TRBV2 to TRBJ2-7, with TRBD1 as a possible D gene (6 bases). Germline V gene lookup returns CDR1 SNHLY and CDR2 FYNNEI. The CDR3 covers 11 residues. Trimming removed 7 bases from V and 5 bases from J, with 9 bases in between. Here the CDR3 reads CASKQGDEQYF. Written as DNA, the CDR3 is TGTGCCAGCAAACAGGGAGACGAGCAGTACTTC.

This chain connects TRBV6-5 to TRBJ1-4; D is unclear. This CDR3 comprises 13 residues. The germline V and J ends were trimmed by 0 bases and 14 bases, with 13 bases remaining between them. Germline V gene sequence: CDR1 MNHEY, CDR2 SVGAGI. CDR3 region: CASSYSRRGWLFF. The CDR3 bases are TGTGCCAGCAGTTACTCGAGGAGAGGGTGGCTGTTTTTT.

The genes are TRBV11-3 and TRBJ1-1; D is undetermined. The CDR3 consists of 13 residues. The V and J ends lost 4 bases and 4 bases respectively, with 10 bases between them. Germline CDR1 and CDR2: SGHNT and YENEEA. The CDR3 sequence: CASSSIEGTEAFF. CDR3 coding DNA: TGTGCCAGCAGCTCTATAGAGGGCACTGAAGCTTTCTTT.

This clone occurred once. The rearrangement uses TRBV13 and TRBJ2-1; 11 bases are shared with TRBD2. With 5 bases clipped from V and 5 bases from J, the junction kept 5 bases outside the gene matches. Germline CDR1 is PRHDT and CDR2 is FYEKMQ (reference sequence). The CDR3 has 15 amino acids. The DNA of the CDR3 is TGTGCCAGCAGCCTCCCTAGCGGGGGGAACAATGAGCAGTTCTTC. Protein: CASSLPSGGNNEQFF.

The chain employs TRBV19 and TRBJ2-1, with TRBD1 matching over 7 bases. CDR1 LNHDA and CDR2 SQIVND come from the germline V gene (reference sequence). This CDR3 has 13 amino acids. V shed 7 bases and J 5 bases; nucleotides not matched to a gene: 5. In DNA, the CDR3 is TGTGCCAGTAACAGGGGCTACAACAATGAGCAGTTCTTC. This codes for CASNRGYNNEQFF.

The V call is TRBV29-1, the J call TRBJ2-3; a weak D match, TRBD1 (6 bases). The germline V and J ends were trimmed by 4 bases and 2 bases, with 16 bases remaining between them. From germline, CDR1 is SQVTM and CDR2 ANQGSEA. CDR3 length: 15 residues. The CDR3 coding sequence is TGCAGCGTTGTCTTAAAACAGGGAACCACAGATACGCAGTATTTT. Amino acid sequence: CSVVLKQGTTDTQYF.

As for this clone: Within the sample, other DNA sequences also encode this same CDR3. For the CDR3, the DNA is TGTGCCAGCAGATTGGGAGGCGCCTCCTACGAGCAGTACTTC. Its translation: CASRLGGASYEQYF. The rearrangement joins TRBV28 to TRBJ2-7; tentative D call: TRBD2 (6 bases). Deletions cut 6 bases from V and 0 bases from J, with 12 bases between. In germline, CDR1 is MDHEN, CDR2 SYDVKM. This CDR3 has 14 amino acids.

J is TRBJ2-5 and V is TRBV5-6; D perhaps matches TRBD2 (5 bases). Germline values: CDR1 SGHDT, CDR2 YYEEEE. The CDR3 length is 16 residues. The ends were cut back, 2 bases at V and 2 bases at J, with 16 bases in the middle. This CDR3 reads CASSFLTASGQETQYF. CDR3 nucleotides: TGTGCCAGCAGCTTTTTGACGGCCAGCGGACAAGAGACCCAGTACTTC.

This chain links TRBV2 with TRBJ2-4; D unclear. CDR1 and CDR2 (germline): SNHLY, FYNNEI. V gave up 9 bases and J gave up 2 bases, with 14 bases separating them. The CDR3 is 14 amino acids. The CDR3 DNA reads TGTGCCAGTAGTTCTCAAGTATCCAAAAACATTCAGTACTTC. Protein sequence: CASSSQVSKNIQYF.